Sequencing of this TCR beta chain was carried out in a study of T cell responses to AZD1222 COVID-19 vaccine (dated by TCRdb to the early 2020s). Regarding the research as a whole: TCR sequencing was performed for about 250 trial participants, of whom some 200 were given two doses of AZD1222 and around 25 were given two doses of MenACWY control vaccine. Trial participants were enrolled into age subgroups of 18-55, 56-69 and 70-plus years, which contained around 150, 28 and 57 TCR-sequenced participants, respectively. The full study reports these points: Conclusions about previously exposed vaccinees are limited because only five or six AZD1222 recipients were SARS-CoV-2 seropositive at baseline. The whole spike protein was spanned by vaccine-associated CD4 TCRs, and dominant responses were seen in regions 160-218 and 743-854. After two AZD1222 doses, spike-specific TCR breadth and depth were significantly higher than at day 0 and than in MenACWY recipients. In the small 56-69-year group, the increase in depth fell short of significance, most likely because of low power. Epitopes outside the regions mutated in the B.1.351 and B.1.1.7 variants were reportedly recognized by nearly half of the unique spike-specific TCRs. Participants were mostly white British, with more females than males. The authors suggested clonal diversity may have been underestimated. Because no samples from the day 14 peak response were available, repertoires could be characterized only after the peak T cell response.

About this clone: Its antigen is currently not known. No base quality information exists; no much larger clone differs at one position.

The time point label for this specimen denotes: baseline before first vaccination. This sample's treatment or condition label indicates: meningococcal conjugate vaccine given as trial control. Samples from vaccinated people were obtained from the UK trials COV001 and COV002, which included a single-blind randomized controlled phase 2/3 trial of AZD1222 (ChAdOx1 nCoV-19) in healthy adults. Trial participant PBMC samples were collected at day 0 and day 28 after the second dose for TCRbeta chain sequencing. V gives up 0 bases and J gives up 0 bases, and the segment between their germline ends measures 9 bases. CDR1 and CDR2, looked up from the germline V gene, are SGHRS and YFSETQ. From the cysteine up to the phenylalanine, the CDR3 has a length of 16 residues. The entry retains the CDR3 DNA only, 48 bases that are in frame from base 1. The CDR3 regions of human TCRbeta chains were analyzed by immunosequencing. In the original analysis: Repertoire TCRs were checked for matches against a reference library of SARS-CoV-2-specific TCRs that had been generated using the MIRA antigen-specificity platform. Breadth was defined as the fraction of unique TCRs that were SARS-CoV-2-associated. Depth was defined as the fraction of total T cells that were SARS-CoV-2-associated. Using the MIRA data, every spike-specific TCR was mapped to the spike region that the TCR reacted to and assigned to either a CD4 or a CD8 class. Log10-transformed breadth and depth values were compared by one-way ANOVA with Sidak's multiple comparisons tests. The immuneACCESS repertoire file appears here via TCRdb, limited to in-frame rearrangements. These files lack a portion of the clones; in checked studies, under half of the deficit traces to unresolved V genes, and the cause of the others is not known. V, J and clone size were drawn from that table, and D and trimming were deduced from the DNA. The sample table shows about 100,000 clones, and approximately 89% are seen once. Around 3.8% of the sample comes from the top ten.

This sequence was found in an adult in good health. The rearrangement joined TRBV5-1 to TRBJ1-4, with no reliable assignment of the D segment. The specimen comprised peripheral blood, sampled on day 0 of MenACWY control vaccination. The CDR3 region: CASSLGTVATNEKLFF. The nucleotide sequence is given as TGCGCCAGCAGCTTGGGCACGGTTGCAACTAATGAAAAACTGTTTTTT.